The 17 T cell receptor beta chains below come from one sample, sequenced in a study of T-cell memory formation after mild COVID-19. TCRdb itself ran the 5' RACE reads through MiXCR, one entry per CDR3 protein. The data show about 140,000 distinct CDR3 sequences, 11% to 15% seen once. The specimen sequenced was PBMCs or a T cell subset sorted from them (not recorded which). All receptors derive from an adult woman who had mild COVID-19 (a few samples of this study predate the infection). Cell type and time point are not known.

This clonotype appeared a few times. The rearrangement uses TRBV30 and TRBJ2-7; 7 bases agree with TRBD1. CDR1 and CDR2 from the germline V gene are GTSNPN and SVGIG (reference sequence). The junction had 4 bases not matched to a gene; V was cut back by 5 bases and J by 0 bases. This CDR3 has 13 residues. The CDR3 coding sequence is TGTGCCTGGGCGTCAGGGGGCTCCTACGAGCAGTACTTC. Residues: CAWASGGSYEQYF.

This CDR3 is CASSIRTGPGSNQPQHF. DNA for the CDR3: TGTGCCAGTAGTATAAGGACAGGGCCAGGGAGCAATCAGCCCCAGCATTTT. This sequence joins TRBV19 and TRBJ1-5, with TRBD1 matching over 8 bases. The junction had 7 bases not matched to a gene; V was cut back by 2 bases and J by 1 base. The CDR3 is made up of 17 amino acids. Germline V lookup: CDR1 LNHDA, CDR2 SQIVND (reference sequence).

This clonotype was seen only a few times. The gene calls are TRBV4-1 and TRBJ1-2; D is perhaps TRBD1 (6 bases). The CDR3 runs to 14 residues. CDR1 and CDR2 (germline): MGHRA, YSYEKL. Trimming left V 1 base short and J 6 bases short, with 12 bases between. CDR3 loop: CASSQVFSGDGYTF. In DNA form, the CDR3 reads TGCGCCAGCAGCCAAGTCTTCTCAGGGGATGGCTACACCTTC.

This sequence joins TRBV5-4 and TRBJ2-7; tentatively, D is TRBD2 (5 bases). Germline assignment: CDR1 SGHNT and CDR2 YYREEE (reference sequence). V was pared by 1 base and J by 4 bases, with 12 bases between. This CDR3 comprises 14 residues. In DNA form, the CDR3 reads TGTGCCAGCAGCTTGTCCGGGAACTGGTACGAGCAGTACTTC. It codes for CASSLSGNWYEQYF.

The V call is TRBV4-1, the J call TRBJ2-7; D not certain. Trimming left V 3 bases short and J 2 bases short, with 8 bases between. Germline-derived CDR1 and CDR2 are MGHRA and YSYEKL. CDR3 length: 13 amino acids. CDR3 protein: CASSHGQTYEQYF. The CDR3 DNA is TGCGCCAGCAGCCACGGTCAGACCTACGAGCAGTACTTC.

CDR3 nucleotide sequence: TGCGCCAGCAGTATGGACAGCCCTAACTATGGCTACACCTTC. It yields the protein CASSMDSPNYGYTF. The genes are TRBV5-1 and TRBJ1-2; D possibly corresponds to TRBD1 (6 bases). Germline CDR1 is SGHRS and CDR2 is YFSETQ. CDR3 length: 14 residues. V was shortened by 5 bases and J by 0 bases, with 11 bases between the two germline ends.

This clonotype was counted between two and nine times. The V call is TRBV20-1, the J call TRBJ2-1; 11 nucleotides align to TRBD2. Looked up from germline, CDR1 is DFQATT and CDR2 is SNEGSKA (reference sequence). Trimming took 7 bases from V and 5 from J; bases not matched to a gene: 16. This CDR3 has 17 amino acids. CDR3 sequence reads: CSVPPSQLAGGHNEQFF. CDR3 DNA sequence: TGCAGTGTCCCCCCCTCCCAGCTAGCGGGGGGCCACAATGAGCAGTTCTTC.

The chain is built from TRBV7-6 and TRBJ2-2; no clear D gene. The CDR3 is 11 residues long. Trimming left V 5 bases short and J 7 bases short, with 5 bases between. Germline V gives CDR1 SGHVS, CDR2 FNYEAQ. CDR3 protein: CASSRVGELFF. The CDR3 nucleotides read TGTGCCAGCAGCCGAGTCGGGGAGCTGTTTTTT.

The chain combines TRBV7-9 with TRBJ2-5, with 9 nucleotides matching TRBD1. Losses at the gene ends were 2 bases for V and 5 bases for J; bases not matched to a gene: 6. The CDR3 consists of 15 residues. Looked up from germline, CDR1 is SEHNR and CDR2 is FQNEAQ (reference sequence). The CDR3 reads CASSLPLGTGETQYF. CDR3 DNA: TGTGCCAGCAGCTTACCCCTAGGGACAGGGGAGACCCAGTACTTC.

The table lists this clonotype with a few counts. CDR3 region: CASSLVPGANVLTF. CDR3 DNA: TGTGCCAGCAGTTTGGTCCCTGGGGCCAACGTCCTGACTTTC. The chain carries TRBV27 and TRBJ2-6; no firm D call. The V and J ends lost 3 bases and 2 bases respectively, with 5 bases between them. Germline-derived CDR1 and CDR2 are MNHEY and SMNVEV (reference sequence). This CDR3 has 14 residues.

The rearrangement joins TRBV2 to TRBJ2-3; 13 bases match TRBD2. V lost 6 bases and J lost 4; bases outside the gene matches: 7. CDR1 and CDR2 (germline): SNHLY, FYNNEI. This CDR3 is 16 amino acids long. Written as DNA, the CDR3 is TGTGCCAGCAGACGGACTAGCGGGGGTTTCGCAGATACGCAGTATTTT. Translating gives CASRRTSGGFADTQYF.

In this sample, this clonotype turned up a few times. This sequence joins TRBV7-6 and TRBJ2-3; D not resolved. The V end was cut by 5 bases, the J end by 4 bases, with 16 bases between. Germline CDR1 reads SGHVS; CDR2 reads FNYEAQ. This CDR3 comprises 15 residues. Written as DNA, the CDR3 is TGTGCCAGCAGCCCAGGCTACTCGGGCGCAGATACGCAGTATTTT. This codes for CASSPGYSGADTQYF.

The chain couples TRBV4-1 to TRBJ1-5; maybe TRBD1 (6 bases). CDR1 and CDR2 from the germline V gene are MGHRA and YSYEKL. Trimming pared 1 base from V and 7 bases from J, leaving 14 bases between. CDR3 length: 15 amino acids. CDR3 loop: CASSQGYRVGQPQHF. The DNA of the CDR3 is TGCGCCAGCAGCCAAGGTTACAGGGTAGGCCAGCCCCAGCATTTT.

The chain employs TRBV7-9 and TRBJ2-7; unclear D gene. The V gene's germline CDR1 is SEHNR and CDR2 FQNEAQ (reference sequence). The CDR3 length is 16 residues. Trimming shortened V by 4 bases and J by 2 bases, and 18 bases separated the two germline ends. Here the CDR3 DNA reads TGTGCCAGCAGCTCCTCCCGGGCCGACGGTGCCTACGAGCAGTACTTC. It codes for CASSSSRADGAYEQYF.

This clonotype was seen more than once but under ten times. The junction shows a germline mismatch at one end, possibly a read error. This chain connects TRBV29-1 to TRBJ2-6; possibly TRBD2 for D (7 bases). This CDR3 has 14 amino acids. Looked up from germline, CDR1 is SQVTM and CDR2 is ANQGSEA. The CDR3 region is CSVPTQGRANVLTF. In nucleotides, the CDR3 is TGCAGCGTTCCCACCCAGGGGAGGGCAAACGTCCTGACTTTC.

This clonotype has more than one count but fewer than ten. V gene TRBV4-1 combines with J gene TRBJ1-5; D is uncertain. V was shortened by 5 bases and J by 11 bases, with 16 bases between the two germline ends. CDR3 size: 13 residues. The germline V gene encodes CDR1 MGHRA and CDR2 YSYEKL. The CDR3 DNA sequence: TGCGCCAGCAGCAAAGGACTGCCTGAAGCCCAGCATTTT. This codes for CASSKGLPEAQHF.

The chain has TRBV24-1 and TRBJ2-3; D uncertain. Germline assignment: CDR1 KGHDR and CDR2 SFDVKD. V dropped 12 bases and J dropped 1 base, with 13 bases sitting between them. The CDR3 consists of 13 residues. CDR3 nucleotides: TGTGCCGCCGGACGGCCGGGCACAGATACGCAGTATTTT. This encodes CAAGRPGTDTQYF.